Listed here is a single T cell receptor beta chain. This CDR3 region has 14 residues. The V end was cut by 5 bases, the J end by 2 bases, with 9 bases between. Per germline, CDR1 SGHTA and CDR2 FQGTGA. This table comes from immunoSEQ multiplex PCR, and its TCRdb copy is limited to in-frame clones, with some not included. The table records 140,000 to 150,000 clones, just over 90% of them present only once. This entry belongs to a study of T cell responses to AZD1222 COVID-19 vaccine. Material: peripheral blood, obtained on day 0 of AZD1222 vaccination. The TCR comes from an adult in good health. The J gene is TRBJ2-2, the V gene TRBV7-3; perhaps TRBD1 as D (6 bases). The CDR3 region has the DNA TGTGCCAGCAGCCGGACAGCTAACACCGGGGAGCTGTTTTTT. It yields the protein CASSRTANTGELFF.